Presented here are 11 T cell receptor beta chains from one specimen sequenced in a study of cytomegalovirus exposure and HLA in healthy donors. PCR amplification relied on 60 Vbeta primers (plus 13 Jbeta primers). Sequencing used immunoSEQ multiplex PCR; TCRdb keeps in-frame clones, though not all of them. This sample has approximately 100,000 clones, with 74% found just once. Sequenced sample: PBMCs. The receptors originated from a human donor in good health.

There are a few counts of this clone. The chain is built from TRBV6-6 and TRBJ1-6; D is possibly TRBD1 (5 bases). Trimming shortened V by 0 bases and J by 6 bases, and 12 bases separated the two germline ends. Germline V CDR1 and CDR2: MNHNY, SVGAGI (reference sequence). The CDR3 loop spans 16 amino acids. CDR3 protein: CASSYSPAGPNSPLHF. The DNA of the CDR3 is TGTGCCAGCAGTTACTCACCGGCAGGGCCTAATTCACCCCTCCACTTT.

The chain joins TRBV30 to TRBJ2-6; perhaps TRBD1 as D (6 bases). Trimming cost V 1 base and J 2 bases, with 12 bases left between them. The CDR3 runs 16 residues. Germline assignment: CDR1 GTSNPN and CDR2 SVGIG (reference sequence). CDR3 residues: CAWSAVRGAGANVLTF. CDR3 nucleotide sequence: TGTGCCTGGAGTGCGGTCAGGGGCGCTGGGGCCAACGTCCTGACTTTC.

This rearrangement joins TRBV7-9 to TRBJ1-2, with 12 positions matching TRBD1. V dropped 1 base and J dropped 4; count of bases not matched to a gene: 4. CDR1 is SEHNR and CDR2 is FQNEAQ in the germline V gene (reference sequence). CDR3 length equals 16 residues. The CDR3 loop reads CASSLDGTGGTYGYTF. In DNA form, the CDR3 reads TGTGCCAGCAGCTTAGATGGGACAGGGGGCACCTATGGCTACACCTTC.

This chain joins TRBV27 and TRBJ1-6; 7 bases fit TRBD1. J gave up 7 bases and V 6 bases, and 6 bases lay outside the gene matches. This CDR3 spans 14 amino acids. The V gene's germline CDR1 is MNHEY and CDR2 SMNVEV (reference sequence). CDR3 amino acids: CASSYRGSNSPLHF. CDR3 nucleotide sequence: TGTGCCAGCAGCTACAGGGGTTCCAATTCACCCCTCCACTTT.

The V and J genes are TRBV7-9 and TRBJ2-7, with D unclear. V was shortened by 5 bases and J by 3 bases, with 17 bases between the two germline ends. This CDR3 has 15 residues. In germline, CDR1 is SEHNR, CDR2 FQNEAQ (reference sequence). CDR3 DNA sequence: TGTGCCAGCAGCCGTGTACAGAAGAAACACTACGAGCAGTACTTC. Translated: CASSRVQKKHYEQYF.

V usage is TRBV4-2 and J usage is TRBJ2-1; a weak D match, TRBD2 (7 bases). From germline, CDR1 is LGHNA and CDR2 YNFKEQ. The length of the CDR3 is 14 residues. The ends were cut back, 8 bases at V and 3 bases at J, with 14 bases in the middle. This chain's CDR3 is CASGGLADYNEQFF. CDR3 nucleotide sequence: TGTGCCAGCGGGGGCCTAGCGGACTACAATGAGCAGTTCTTC.

The chain is built from TRBV7-9 and TRBJ2-5; possible D gene TRBD1, 6 bases. Trimming removed 6 bases from V and 5 bases from J, with 16 bases in between. The germline V gene encodes CDR1 SEHNR and CDR2 FQNEAQ (reference sequence). The CDR3 has 14 amino acids. The CDR3 loop reads CASRHGTMKETQYF. The CDR3 bases are TGTGCCAGCAGGCATGGGACAATGAAGGAGACCCAGTACTTC.

This chain connects TRBV14 to TRBJ1-2, with D possibly being TRBD1 (6 bases). The V gene lost 2 bases and the J gene lost 4 bases, with 14 bases spanning the gap. The CDR3 has 15 amino acids. Germline V lookup: CDR1 SGHDN, CDR2 FVKESK. The CDR3 DNA sequence: TGTGCCAGCAGCCAACAGGGGACCCCCCGCTATGGCTACACCTTC. Protein: CASSQQGTPRYGYTF. The entire variable domain, with the rest obtained from reference TRBV14 and TRBJ1-2, is as follows: EAGVTQFPSHSVIEKGQTVTLRCDPISGHDNLYWYRRVMGKEIKFLLHFVKESKQDESGMPNNRFLAERTGGTYSTLKVQPAELEDSGVYFCASSQQGTPRYGYTFGSGTRLTVV.

This clone was seen only a few times. This sequence joins TRBV6-1 and TRBJ2-5; the D gene is possibly TRBD1 (5 bases). This CDR3 is built from 14 residues. Trimming shortened V by 7 bases and J by 1 base, and 13 bases separated the two germline ends. Germline assignment: CDR1 MNHNS and CDR2 SASEGT. In nucleotides, the CDR3 is TGTGCCAGCATTCCTGGGGCTCTCCAAGAGACCCAGTACTTC. Its protein is CASIPGALQETQYF.

The rearrangement uses TRBV6-5 and TRBJ2-3, with D maybe TRBD2 (5 bases). Trimming cost V 5 bases and J 0 bases, with 9 bases left between them. CDR3 size: 14 residues. Germline-derived CDR1 and CDR2 are MNHEY and SVGAGI. The CDR3 nucleotides read TGTGCCAGCAGTAGAAGGACTAGCACAGATACGCAGTATTTT. Protein: CASSRRTSTDTQYF.

J is TRBJ1-3 and V is TRBV19, with 8 nucleotides matching TRBD1. Per the germline V gene, CDR1 is LNHDA and CDR2 is SQIVND (reference sequence). With V trimmed by 8 bases and J by 2 bases, 5 bases remained unmatched. This CDR3 spans 14 amino acids. CDR3: CASFQGAPGNTIYF. For the CDR3, the DNA is TGTGCCAGTTTCCAGGGGGCGCCTGGAAACACCATATATTTT.